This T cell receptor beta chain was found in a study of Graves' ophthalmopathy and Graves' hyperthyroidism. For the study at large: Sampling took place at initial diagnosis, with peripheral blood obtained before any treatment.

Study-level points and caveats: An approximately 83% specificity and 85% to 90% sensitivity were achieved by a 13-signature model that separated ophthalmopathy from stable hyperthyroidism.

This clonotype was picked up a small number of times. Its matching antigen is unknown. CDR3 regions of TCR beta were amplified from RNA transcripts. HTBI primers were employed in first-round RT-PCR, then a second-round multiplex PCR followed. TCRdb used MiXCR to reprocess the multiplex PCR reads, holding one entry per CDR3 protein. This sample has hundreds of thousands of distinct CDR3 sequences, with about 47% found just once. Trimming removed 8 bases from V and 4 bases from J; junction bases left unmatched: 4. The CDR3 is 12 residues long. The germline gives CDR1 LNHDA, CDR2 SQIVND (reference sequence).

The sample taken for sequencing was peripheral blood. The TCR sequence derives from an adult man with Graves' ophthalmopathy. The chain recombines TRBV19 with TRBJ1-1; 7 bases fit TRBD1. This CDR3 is CASRPGGTEAFF. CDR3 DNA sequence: TGTGCCAGTCGCCCAGGGGGCACTGAAGCTTTCTTT.